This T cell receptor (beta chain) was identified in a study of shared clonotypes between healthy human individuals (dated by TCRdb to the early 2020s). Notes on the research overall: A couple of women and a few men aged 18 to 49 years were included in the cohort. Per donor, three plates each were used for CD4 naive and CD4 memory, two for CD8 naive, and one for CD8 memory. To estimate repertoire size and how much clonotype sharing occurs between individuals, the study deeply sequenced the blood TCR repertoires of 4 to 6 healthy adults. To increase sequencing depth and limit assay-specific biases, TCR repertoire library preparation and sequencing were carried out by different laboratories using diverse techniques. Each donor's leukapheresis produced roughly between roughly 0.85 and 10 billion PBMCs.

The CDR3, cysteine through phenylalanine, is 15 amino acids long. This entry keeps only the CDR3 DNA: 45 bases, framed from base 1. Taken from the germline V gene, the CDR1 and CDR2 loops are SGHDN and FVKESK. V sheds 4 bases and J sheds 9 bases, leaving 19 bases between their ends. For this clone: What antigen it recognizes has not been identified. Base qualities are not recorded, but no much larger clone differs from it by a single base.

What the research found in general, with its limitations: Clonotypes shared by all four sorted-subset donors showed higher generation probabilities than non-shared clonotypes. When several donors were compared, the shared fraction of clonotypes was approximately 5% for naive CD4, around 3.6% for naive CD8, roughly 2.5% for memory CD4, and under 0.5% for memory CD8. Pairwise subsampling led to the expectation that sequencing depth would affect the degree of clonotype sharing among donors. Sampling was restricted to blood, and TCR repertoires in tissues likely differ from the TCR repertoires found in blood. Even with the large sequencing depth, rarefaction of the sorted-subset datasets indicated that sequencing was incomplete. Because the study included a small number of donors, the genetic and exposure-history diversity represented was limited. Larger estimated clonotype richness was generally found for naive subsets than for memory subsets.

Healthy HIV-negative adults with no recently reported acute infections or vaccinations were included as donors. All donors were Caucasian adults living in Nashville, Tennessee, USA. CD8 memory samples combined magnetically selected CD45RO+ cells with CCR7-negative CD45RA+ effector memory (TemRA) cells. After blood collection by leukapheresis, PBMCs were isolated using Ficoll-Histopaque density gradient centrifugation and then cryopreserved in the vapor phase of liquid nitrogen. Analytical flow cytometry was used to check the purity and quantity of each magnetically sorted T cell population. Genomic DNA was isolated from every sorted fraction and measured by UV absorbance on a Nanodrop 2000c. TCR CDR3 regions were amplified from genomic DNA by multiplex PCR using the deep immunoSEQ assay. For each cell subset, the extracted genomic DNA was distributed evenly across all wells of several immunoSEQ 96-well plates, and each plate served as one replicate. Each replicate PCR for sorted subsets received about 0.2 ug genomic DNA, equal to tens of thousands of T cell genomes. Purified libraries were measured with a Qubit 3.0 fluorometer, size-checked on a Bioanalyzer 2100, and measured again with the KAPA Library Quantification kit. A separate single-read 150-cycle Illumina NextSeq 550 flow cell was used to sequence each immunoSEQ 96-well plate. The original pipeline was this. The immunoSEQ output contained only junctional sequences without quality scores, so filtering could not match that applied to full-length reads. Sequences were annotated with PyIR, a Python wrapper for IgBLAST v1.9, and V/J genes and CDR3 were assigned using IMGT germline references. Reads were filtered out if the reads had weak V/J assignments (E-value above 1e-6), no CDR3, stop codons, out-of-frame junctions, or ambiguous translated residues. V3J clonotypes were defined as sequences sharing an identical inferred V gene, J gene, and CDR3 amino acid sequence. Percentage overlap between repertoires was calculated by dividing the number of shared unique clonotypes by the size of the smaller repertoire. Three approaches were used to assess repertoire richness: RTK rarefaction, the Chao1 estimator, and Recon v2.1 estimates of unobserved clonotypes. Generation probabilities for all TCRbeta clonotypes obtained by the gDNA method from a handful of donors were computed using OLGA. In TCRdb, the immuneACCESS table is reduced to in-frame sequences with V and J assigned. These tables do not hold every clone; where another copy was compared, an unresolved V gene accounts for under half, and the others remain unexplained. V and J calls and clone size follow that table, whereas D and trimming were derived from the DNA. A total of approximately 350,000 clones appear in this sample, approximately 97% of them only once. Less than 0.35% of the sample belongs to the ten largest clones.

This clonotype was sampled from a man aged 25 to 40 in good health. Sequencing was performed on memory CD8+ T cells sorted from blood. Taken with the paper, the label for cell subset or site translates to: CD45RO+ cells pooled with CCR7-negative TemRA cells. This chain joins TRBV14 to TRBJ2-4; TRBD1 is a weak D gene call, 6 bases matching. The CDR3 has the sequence CASSRGPSKWGIQYF. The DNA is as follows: TGTGCCAGCAGCCGGGGGCCGTCAAAATGGGGCATTCAGTACTTC.